The text below deals with one T cell receptor (beta chain). The germline gives CDR1 LNHDA, CDR2 SQIVND (reference sequence). The CDR3 loop spans 13 amino acids. Trimming took off 8 bases at V and 4 bases at J, with 12 bases between the two ends. These data are taken from a study of blood T cell repertoires in COVID-19. Overall study context: Nucleic acid was either cDNA or gDNA, and it came from T cells, B-cell-depleted T cells, or PBMCs.

Sequenced by immunoSEQ multiplex PCR; TCRdb stores in-frame clones only, minus some. The sample consists of approximately 440,000 clones, more than 70% of them appearing once. The V and J genes are TRBV19 and TRBJ1-3, with D possibly TRBD1 on 6 matching bases. The source material was peripheral blood. The clonotype originates from a woman between 45 and 65 years old with COVID-19, enrolled during active disease. CDR3 protein: CASCRGAGNTIYF. The CDR3 nucleotides are TGTGCCAGTTGCCGGGGGGCGGGAAACACCATATATTTT.